This is a list of T cell receptor beta chains from one sample in a study of blood T cell repertoires in COVID-19. Method: immunoSEQ multiplex PCR; TCRdb's copy keeps in-frame clones and lacks some. The data contain about 110,000 clones, roughly 80% of them seen just once; the ten biggest clones take up just under 20%. What was sequenced was peripheral blood. The receptors were sampled from a woman aged 70-85 years with acute or convalescent COVID-19. Both conserved end residues are part of each CDR3. Each record gives: clone size, J gene, V gene, D gene, CDR3 DNA, CDR3 protein. The D gene is left open where the match is weak. Some rows have no size entry. The others give once, few or many, or a class for an expanded clone.

size: NA
J: TRBJ2-7
V: TRBV5-6
D: NA
DNA: TGTGCCAGCAGCTTGGGCAGGGGCGACCCACGTTACGAGCAGTACTTC
CDR3: CASSLGRGDPRYEQYF

size: NA
J: TRBJ2-5
V: TRBV5-1
D: TRBD1
DNA: TGCGCCAGCAGCGCGTCGACAGGGGGCGAGACCCAGTACTTC
CDR3: CASSASTGGETQYF

size: NA
J: TRBJ2-5
V: TRBV28
D: TRBD1
DNA: TGTGCCAGCAGTTCCCTACTACAGGGGGAGGTAGGAGAGACCCAGTACTTC
CDR3: CASSSLLQGEVGETQYF

size: once
J: TRBJ2-7
V: TRBV5-4
D: NA
DNA: TGTGCCAGCGGGGCCGGGGGCGAGCAGTACTTC
CDR3: CASGAGGEQYF

size: NA
J: TRBJ1-2
V: TRBV6-5
D: TRBD1
DNA: TGTGCCAGCAGTTGGGAAGGGGGCGATGGCTACACCTTC
CDR3: CASSWEGGDGYTF

size: once
J: TRBJ1-2
V: TRBV4-2
D: NA
DNA: TGTGCCAGCAGCCAATCACAGACCAACTATGGCTACACCTTC
CDR3: CASSQSQTNYGYTF

size: NA
J: TRBJ1-3
V: TRBV27
D: NA
DNA: TGTGCCAGCAGTAGGGCTCAGGGCTCTGGAAACACCATATATTTT
CDR3: CASSRAQGSGNTIYF

size: NA
J: TRBJ2-1
V: TRBV5-1
D: TRBD1
DNA: TGCGCCAGCAGTCCGACAGGGGGTGGCAACAATGAGCAGTTCTTC
CDR3: CASSPTGGGNNEQFF

size: NA
J: TRBJ2-5
V: TRBV20-1
D: TRBD1
DNA: TGCAGTGCTTACAGGGGAGAGACCCAGTACTTC
CDR3: CSAYRGETQYF

size: NA
J: TRBJ2-7
V: TRBV10-1
D: TRBD1
DNA: TGCGCCAGCAGTGAGTCGTCAGCGGGACAGGGGCTTTTTGACGAGCAGTACTTC
CDR3: CASSESSAGQGLFDEQYF

size: NA
J: TRBJ2-7
V: TRBV7-9
D: NA
DNA: TGTGCCAGCAGCTTAGGGTCGGGAGTCCCCTCCTACGAGCAGTACTTC
CDR3: CASSLGSGVPSYEQYF

size: NA
J: TRBJ1-5
V: TRBV2
D: NA
DNA: TGTGCCAGCAGCCCGGTGGGGGGACAGCCCCAGCATTTT
CDR3: CASSPVGGQPQHF

size: few
J: TRBJ2-2
V: TRBV27
D: TRBD1
DNA: TGTGCCAGCAGCTCCGGGCCCTTGGGACAGGCCTTTTGGACCGGGGAGCTGTTTTTT
CDR3: CASSSGPLGQAFWTGELFF

size: NA
J: TRBJ1-6
V: TRBV6-5
D: TRBD1
DNA: TGTGCCAGCAGTTACGGGCCCGGGACAGGGGGATCACCCCTCCACTTT
CDR3: CASSYGPGTGGSPLHF

size: few
J: TRBJ2-7
V: TRBV3-1/TRBV3-2
D: TRBD1
DNA: TGTGCCAGCAGCCTTGGACAGGGGTACGAGCAGTACTTC
CDR3: CASSLGQGYEQYF

size: NA
J: TRBJ2-1
V: TRBV15
D: TRBD2
DNA: TGTGCCACCAGCAGGGCCAAAGGGACTAGCGAGCAGTTCTTC
CDR3: CATSRAKGTSEQFF

size: NA
J: TRBJ1-1
V: TRBV5-1
D: TRBD1
DNA: TGCGCCAGCAGCTTGGACCTTCAGGGGGAGAACACTGAAGCTTTCTTT
CDR3: CASSLDLQGENTEAFF

size: once
J: TRBJ2-7
V: TRBV7-9
D: NA
DNA: TGTGCCAGCAGCTTAGATTCGGGACAATACGAGCAGTACTTC
CDR3: CASSLDSGQYEQYF

size: NA
J: TRBJ2-1
V: TRBV6-5
D: TRBD2
DNA: TGTGCCAGCAGTTACTCGAGGCTAGCGGGGGTACATGAGCAGTTCTTC
CDR3: CASSYSRLAGVHEQFF

size: NA
J: TRBJ2-3
V: TRBV9
D: TRBD2
DNA: TGTGCCAGCAGCGTAGCGGGCCTCACAGCGGGGGGGACAGATACGCAGTATTTT
CDR3: CASSVAGLTAGGTDTQYF

size: NA
J: TRBJ2-3
V: TRBV15
D: NA
DNA: TGTGCCACCAGCAGAGAAGGGGGACCCACAGATACGCAGTATTTT
CDR3: CATSREGGPTDTQYF

size: NA
J: TRBJ2-7
V: TRBV30
D: NA
DNA: TGTGCCTGGAGTCTCGGCGGGGACTCTACCTACGAGCAGTACTTC
CDR3: CAWSLGGDSTYEQYF

size: NA
J: TRBJ1-5
V: TRBV24-1
D: NA
DNA: TGTGCCACCAGTGATCCCGAGAGGGGGTTGAATCAGCCCCAGCATTTT
CDR3: CATSDPERGLNQPQHF

size: NA
J: TRBJ1-1
V: TRBV19
D: TRBD1
DNA: TGTGCCAGTAGTATATCCCGGGACAGGGGAAGGACTGAAGCTTTCTTT
CDR3: CASSISRDRGRTEAFF

size: NA
J: TRBJ2-1
V: TRBV19
D: NA
DNA: TGTGCCAGTAGCCTTAGCGGTCTCAATGAGCAGTTCTTC
CDR3: CASSLSGLNEQFF

size: few
J: TRBJ1-4
V: TRBV3-1/TRBV3-2
D: NA
DNA: TGTGCCAGCAGCCAATCGGGTGATTCAACTAATGAAAAACTGTTTTTT
CDR3: CASSQSGDSTNEKLFF

size: NA
J: TRBJ2-3
V: TRBV4-3
D: NA
DNA: TGCGCCAGCAGCCAAGACCCTAGCCCTACAGTCCAGTATTTT
CDR3: CASSQDPSPTVQYF

size: NA
J: TRBJ1-2
V: TRBV3-1/TRBV3-2
D: NA
DNA: TGTGCCAGCAGCCAAGACCCCAGGGCCCAGGATGGCTACACCTTC
CDR3: CASSQDPRAQDGYTF

size: NA
J: TRBJ2-1
V: TRBV7-7
D: TRBD2
DNA: TGTGCCAGCAGCTTATCCGCCGGACTAGCGGGCCGCAATGAGCAGTTCTTC
CDR3: CASSLSAGLAGRNEQFF

size: NA
J: TRBJ2-7
V: TRBV19
D: NA
DNA: TGTGCCAGTCGGACCACCGTCCGAGGGGGGGTAAGCGAGCAGTACTTC
CDR3: CASRTTVRGGVSEQYF

size: NA
J: TRBJ2-3
V: TRBV10-3
D: TRBD1
DNA: TGTGCCATCAGTGAGTGGGAAGGGACAGGGGGTGCAGATACGCAGTATTTT
CDR3: CAISEWEGTGGADTQYF

size: NA
J: TRBJ2-3
V: TRBV10-3
D: TRBD2
DNA: TGTGCCATCAAGGCGGCTAGCGGGCGTGCAGATACGCAGTATTTT
CDR3: CAIKAASGRADTQYF

size: NA
J: TRBJ1-1
V: TRBV7-9
D: NA
DNA: TGTGCCAGCAGCTTAGTCGACAGCCTAAACACTGAAGCTTTCTTT
CDR3: CASSLVDSLNTEAFF

size: NA
J: TRBJ2-1
V: TRBV19
D: TRBD2
DNA: TGTGCCAGTAACACCCCGGGAGGCTACAATGAGCAGTTCTTC
CDR3: CASNTPGGYNEQFF

size: NA
J: TRBJ2-3
V: TRBV19
D: TRBD1
DNA: TGTGCCAGTAGTATAGGGGGGACAGGTCAAGATACGCAGTATTTT
CDR3: CASSIGGTGQDTQYF

size: NA
J: TRBJ1-5
V: TRBV28
D: NA
DNA: TGTGCCAGCAGCGATACACCAGATAGCAATCAGCCCCAGCATTTT
CDR3: CASSDTPDSNQPQHF

size: NA
J: TRBJ2-5
V: TRBV14
D: NA
DNA: TGTGCCAGCAGCCCGATGGGGCTAGCGAACAAAGAGACCCAGTACTTC
CDR3: CASSPMGLANKETQYF

size: once
J: TRBJ2-3
V: TRBV9
D: TRBD1
DNA: TGTGCCAGCAGCGTAGCTGGGACAGGGGTAACAGATACGCAGTATTTT
CDR3: CASSVAGTGVTDTQYF

size: NA
J: TRBJ2-5
V: TRBV5-1
D: TRBD2
DNA: TGCGCCAGCAGCTTGGCCCTCGGGACTAGCGGGGGCCGGGAGACCCAGTACTTC
CDR3: CASSLALGTSGGRETQYF

size: NA
J: TRBJ1-6
V: TRBV14
D: NA
DNA: TGTGCCAGCCAACGAGGACAACCGGTTGCACCCCTCCACTTT
CDR3: CASQRGQPVAPLHF

size: few
J: TRBJ1-3
V: TRBV19
D: TRBD1
DNA: TGTGCCACCTCGACAACGGACAGGGGCTGGGGAAACACCATATATTTT
CDR3: CATSTTDRGWGNTIYF

size: NA
J: TRBJ2-3
V: TRBV6-6
D: TRBD2
DNA: TGTGCCAGCAGTTCCGGGACTAGCGGGGCCGATACGCAGTATTTT
CDR3: CASSSGTSGADTQYF

size: few
J: TRBJ1-5
V: TRBV19
D: NA
DNA: TGTGCCAGTACGGAAGGGACATTAAGTCAGCCCCAGCATTTT
CDR3: CASTEGTLSQPQHF

size: NA
J: TRBJ2-3
V: TRBV4-2
D: TRBD2
DNA: TGTGCCAGCAGCCAAGAGGCTAGCGGGGTGAGAGATACGCAGTATTTT
CDR3: CASSQEASGVRDTQYF

size: NA
J: TRBJ2-7
V: TRBV7-9
D: NA
DNA: TGTGCCAGCAGCTTGGAGAGAACCTACGAGCAGTACTTC
CDR3: CASSLERTYEQYF

size: NA
J: TRBJ1-2
V: TRBV10-3
D: TRBD1
DNA: TGTGCCATCAGTGAGTCAGGGACAGGAAACTATGGCTACACCTTC
CDR3: CAISESGTGNYGYTF

size: NA
J: TRBJ2-1
V: TRBV29-1
D: TRBD2
DNA: TGCAGCGTCAGCGGGGTCCGCTACAATGAGCAGTTCTTC
CDR3: CSVSGVRYNEQFF

size: few
J: TRBJ1-5
V: TRBV15
D: NA
DNA: TGTGCCACCAGCAGGGACAGCAGCAATCAGCCCCAGCATTTT
CDR3: CATSRDSSNQPQHF

size: NA
J: TRBJ2-4
V: TRBV6-2/TRBV6-3
D: TRBD2
DNA: TGTGCCAGCAGTTCAAATCGGGACTATCCAGGAAACATTCAGTACTTC
CDR3: CASSSNRDYPGNIQYF

size: once
J: TRBJ2-5
V: TRBV12-3/TRBV12-4
D: NA
DNA: TGTGCCAGCAGCGGGAACAGTGGGGTGGCCCAGTACTTC
CDR3: CASSGNSGVAQYF